One sample yielded the 2 T cell receptor beta chains listed below, sequenced in a study of blood T cell repertoires in COVID-19. Generated by immunoSEQ multiplex PCR, the TCRdb table keeps only in-frame clones and is missing some. The sample consists of some 210,000 clones, approximately 90% of them appearing once. Material: PBMCs or T cells enriched from blood (not recorded which). The receptors were gathered from a man between 18 and 29 years old with acute COVID-19.

The chain combines TRBV10-3 with TRBJ1-5; 8 bases line up with TRBD1. CDR1 ENHRY and CDR2 SYGVKD come from the germline V gene. V was pared by 0 bases and J by 2 bases, with 6 bases of the junction left unmatched. The CDR3 loop spans 17 amino acids. The CDR3 loop is CAISESIQGQGNQPQHF. CDR3 sequence (DNA): TGTGCCATCAGTGAGTCAATTCAGGGACAGGGCAATCAGCCCCAGCATTTT.

J is TRBJ2-3 and V is TRBV5-1; D gene uncertain. This CDR3 has 15 amino acids. From germline, CDR1 is SGHRS and CDR2 YFSETQ. V lost 4 bases, J lost 1 base, and 13 bases lay in between. The CDR3 here is CASSVASIRTDTQYF. The CDR3 DNA reads TGCGCCAGCAGCGTGGCGTCTATTCGCACAGATACGCAGTATTTT.